A selection of T cell receptor beta chains follows, all from one sample in a study of blood T cell repertoires in COVID-19. Data came from immunoSEQ multiplex PCR; TCRdb stores just in-frame clones and leaves some out. The sample carries under 150,000 clones, approximately 86% recorded once. Source material: peripheral blood. These receptors originate from a woman in her forties with active or convalescent COVID-19. The CDR3 runs from the conserved cysteine through the conserved F or W. The D gene is left open where the match is weak. Size values are once, few and many counts, or a class for expanded clones, and some rows have none.

abundance	v_gene	j_gene	d_gene	CDR3aa	CDR3nt
once	TRBV27	TRBJ1-5	-	CASRDSGGNNQPQHF	TGTGCCAGCAGGGACTCCGGGGGGAACAATCAGCCCCAGCATTTT
-	TRBV9	TRBJ2-1	-	CASSVVSGRYNEQFF	TGTGCCAGCAGCGTAGTGAGCGGGCGGTACAATGAGCAGTTCTTC
few	TRBV27	TRBJ1-1	-	CASSFVGAGSTEAFF	TGTGCCAGCAGTTTCGTGGGGGCTGGAAGCACTGAAGCTTTCTTT
-	TRBV19	TRBJ2-5	-	CASSIVTGRIQETQYF	TGTGCCAGTAGTATTGTCACAGGAAGGATACAAGAGACCCAGTACTTC
-	TRBV28	TRBJ2-2	TRBD2	CASFRPTSGRQGGELFF	TGTGCCAGCTTTAGGCCGACTAGCGGGAGGCAGGGCGGGGAGCTGTTTTTT
-	TRBV30	TRBJ1-5	TRBD1	CAWAGQGSQPQHF	TGTGCCTGGGCGGGACAGGGATCCCAGCCCCAGCATTTT
-	TRBV5-6	TRBJ1-6	TRBD1	CASSLERGRMDSPLHF	TGTGCCAGCAGCTTGGAAAGGGGGCGTATGGATTCACCCCTCCACTTT
-	TRBV28	TRBJ1-2	-	CASQRFNGYTF	TGTGCCAGCCAGAGGTTTAACGGCTACACCTTC
-	TRBV29-1	TRBJ2-7	TRBD2	CSVRTSGSSITYEQYF	TGCAGCGTGAGGACTAGCGGGAGCTCCATAACCTACGAGCAGTACTTC
-	TRBV18	TRBJ1-2	TRBD1	CASSPNAGTGDGGYTF	TGTGCCAGCTCACCCAACGCCGGGACAGGGGACGGTGGCTACACCTTC
-	TRBV6-1	TRBJ2-2	TRBD2	CASSGGLAGRAGELFF	TGTGCCAGCAGTGGGGGACTAGCGGGGAGGGCCGGGGAGCTGTTTTTT
-	TRBV6-5	TRBJ1-2	-	CASTTQAQGYTF	TGTGCCAGCACCACTCAGGCACAGGGCTACACCTTC
-	TRBV5-1	TRBJ2-1	TRBD1	CASSSTGYNEQFF	TGCGCCAGCAGCTCGACAGGGTACAATGAGCAGTTCTTC
-	TRBV10-1	TRBJ2-2	-	CASSDRGGVGTGELFF	TGCGCCAGCAGTGACCGGGGTGGAGTTGGCACCGGGGAGCTGTTTTTT
-	TRBV4-1	TRBJ1-4	-	CASSPQTERGEKLFF	TGCGCCAGCAGTCCCCAAACGGAGCGGGGTGAAAAACTGTTTTTT
-	TRBV19	TRBJ2-5	TRBD2	CASNALAGGQETQYF	TGTGCCAGTAACGCGCTAGCGGGGGGCCAAGAGACCCAGTACTTC
-	TRBV4-1	TRBJ1-1	TRBD1	CASSRTLDRGTEAFF	TGCGCCAGCAGCCGGACACTGGACAGGGGGACTGAAGCTTTCTTT
-	TRBV6-1	TRBJ2-3	TRBD1	CASSERGSGGDLRTDTQYF	TGTGCCAGCAGTGAAAGAGGGTCAGGGGGCGACTTGAGGACAGATACGCAGTATTTT
-	TRBV19	TRBJ1-2	-	CASSIGGLGGYTF	TGTGCCAGTAGTATCGGGGGACTGGGGGGCTACACCTTC
-	TRBV5-4	TRBJ2-7	-	CASSGREGSYEQYF	TGTGCCAGCAGTGGGCGGGAAGGATCCTACGAGCAGTACTTC
-	TRBV7-2	TRBJ2-7	-	CASSLYPQGPYEQYF	TGTGCCAGCAGCTTATACCCCCAGGGGCCGTACGAGCAGTACTTC
-	TRBV24-1	TRBJ2-2	TRBD1	CATALGWGQGLNTGELFF	TGTGCCACCGCGTTGGGGTGGGGACAGGGCCTCAACACCGGGGAGCTGTTTTTT
-	TRBV30	TRBJ1-1	-	CAWSWGETEAFF	TGTGCCTGGAGTTGGGGGGAGACTGAAGCTTTCTTT
-	TRBV10-3	TRBJ2-3	-	CAITGHRTDTQYF	TGTGCCATCACCGGACATCGCACAGATACGCAGTATTTT
-	TRBV7-8	TRBJ1-6	TRBD1	CASSPGQRQENSPLHF	TGTGCCAGCAGCCCGGGACAGCGACAGGAAAATTCACCCCTCCACTTT
many	TRBV7-6	TRBJ2-7	-	CASSLEDSSFYEQYF	TGTGCCAGCAGCTTAGAGGATAGCAGTTTCTACGAGCAGTACTTC
-	TRBV30	TRBJ1-5	TRBD1	CAWDGTVSQPQHF	TGTGCCTGGGACGGGACAGTGTCGCAGCCCCAGCATTTT
-	TRBV6-2/TRBV6-3	TRBJ2-3	TRBD2	CASSYSRESTDTQYF	TGTGCCAGCAGTTACTCGCGGGAGAGCACAGATACGCAGTATTTT
-	TRBV25-1	TRBJ2-6	-	CASSEWSVAGANVLTF	TGTGCCAGCAGTGAATGGTCAGTCGCTGGGGCCAACGTCCTGACTTTC
-	TRBV19	TRBJ2-1	-	CASTLYNEQFF	TGTGCCAGTACCCTTTACAATGAGCAGTTCTTC
once	TRBV5-1	TRBJ2-7	TRBD1	CASSLVARDSYEQYF	TGCGCCAGCAGCTTGGTGGCACGGGACAGCTACGAGCAGTACTTC
-	TRBV10-2	TRBJ2-2	TRBD2	CASSTGTSGGLGELFF	TGCGCCAGCAGTACCGGGACTAGCGGGGGGCTCGGGGAGCTGTTTTTT
-	TRBV6-1	TRBJ2-2	TRBD1	CASSEPGGITGELFF	TGTGCCAGCAGTGAACCAGGGGGCATCACCGGGGAGCTGTTTTTT
-	TRBV5-1	TRBJ2-3	-	CASSGGKGTDTQYF	TGCGCCAGCAGCGGGGGGAAGGGGACAGATACGCAGTATTTT
-	TRBV15	TRBJ2-5	-	CATSRDRTEDTQYF	TGTGCCACCAGCAGAGATCGGACGGAGGACACCCAGTACTTC
-	TRBV5-1	TRBJ2-3	TRBD2	CASSLAGTSGSTQYF	TGCGCCAGCAGCTTGGCCGGGACTAGTGGGAGTACGCAGTATTTT
once	TRBV10-1	TRBJ1-6	-	CASSESTPRDGSPLHF	TGCGCCAGCAGTGAGTCGACTCCCCGGGATGGGTCACCCCTCCACTTT
-	TRBV12-5	TRBJ1-2	-	CASGRQETNYGYTF	TGTGCTAGTGGACGACAGGAGACCAACTATGGCTACACCTTC
-	TRBV11-2	TRBJ2-7	TRBD1	CASSSWDRFYEQYF	TGTGCCAGCAGCTCCTGGGACAGATTCTACGAGCAGTACTTC
-	TRBV7-2	TRBJ2-5	-	CASSLGLVGNLQETQYF	TGTGCCAGCAGCTTAGGACTAGTTGGGAACCTCCAAGAGACCCAGTACTTC
-	TRBV9	TRBJ1-4	-	CASSVAGHPNEKLFF	TGTGCCAGCAGCGTAGCGGGACATCCTAATGAAAAACTGTTTTTT
once	TRBV5-6	TRBJ1-2	-	CASSSFTRSPYGYTF	TGTGCCAGCAGCTCTTTCACACGGAGTCCCTATGGCTACACCTTC
-	TRBV27	TRBJ1-1	-	CASSWGGFGEAFF	TGTGCCAGCTCGTGGGGGGGGTTCGGTGAAGCTTTCTTT
-	TRBV7-8	TRBJ2-7	-	CASSERLSSYEQYF	TGTGCCAGCAGCGAGCGGTTGAGCTCCTACGAGCAGTACTTC
-	TRBV5-5	TRBJ2-7	TRBD2	CASSLAPGLVATKSSYEQYF	TGTGCCAGCAGCTTGGCCCCGGGACTAGTGGCTACTAAAAGCTCCTACGAGCAGTACTTC
-	TRBV5-1	TRBJ2-6	-	CASSLAAGSGANVLTF	TGCGCCAGCAGCCTGGCGGCGGGATCTGGGGCCAACGTCCTGACTTTC
-	TRBV7-9	TRBJ2-5	TRBD1	CASSSGQGRTQYF	TGTGCCAGCAGCTCCGGACAGGGTAGGACCCAGTACTTC
-	TRBV7-8	TRBJ2-1	-	CASISTSLGSNEQFF	TGTGCCAGCATCTCGACCTCACTAGGTTCCAATGAGCAGTTCTTC
-	TRBV18	TRBJ2-7	TRBD1	CASSAQGDIGEQYF	TGTGCCAGCTCGGCTCAGGGGGATATCGGCGAGCAGTACTTC
-	TRBV5-1	TRBJ2-3	-	CASSRNRVGDTQYF	TGCGCCAGCAGCAGAAACAGAGTGGGAGATACGCAGTATTTT
-	TRBV7-9	TRBJ1-3	TRBD1	CASSGGTAGNTIYF	TGTGCCAGCAGCGGCGGGACAGCTGGAAACACCATATATTTT
-	TRBV28	TRBJ1-2	TRBD1	CASSLRTGGGGYTF	TGTGCCAGCAGCTTACGGACAGGGGGAGGTGGCTACACCTTC